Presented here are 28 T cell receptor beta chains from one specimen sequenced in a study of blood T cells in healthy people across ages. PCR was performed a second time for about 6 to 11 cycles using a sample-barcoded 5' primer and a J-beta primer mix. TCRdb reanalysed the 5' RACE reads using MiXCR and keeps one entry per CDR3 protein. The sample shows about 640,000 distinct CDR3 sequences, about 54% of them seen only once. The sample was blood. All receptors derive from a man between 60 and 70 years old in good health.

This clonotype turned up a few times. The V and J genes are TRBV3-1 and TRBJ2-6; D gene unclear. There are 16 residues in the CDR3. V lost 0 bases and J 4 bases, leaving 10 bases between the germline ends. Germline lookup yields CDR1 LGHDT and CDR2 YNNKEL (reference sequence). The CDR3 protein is CASSQELGSGANVLTF. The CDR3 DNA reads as TGTGCCAGCAGCCAAGAGCTGGGGTCCGGGGCCAACGTCCTGACTTTC.

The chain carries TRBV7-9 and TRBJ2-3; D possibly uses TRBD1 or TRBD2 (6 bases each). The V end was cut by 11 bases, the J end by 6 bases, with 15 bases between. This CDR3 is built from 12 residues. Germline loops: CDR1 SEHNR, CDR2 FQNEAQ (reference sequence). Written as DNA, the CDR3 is TGTGCCCTGAGGAGGGGGGCTGATACGCAGTATTTT. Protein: CALRRGADTQYF.

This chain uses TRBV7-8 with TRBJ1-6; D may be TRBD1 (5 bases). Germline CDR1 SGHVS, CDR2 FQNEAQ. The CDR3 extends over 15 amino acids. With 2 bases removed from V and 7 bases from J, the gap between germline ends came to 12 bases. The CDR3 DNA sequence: TGTGCCAGCAGCTTACAGGGACGGGGAAATTCACCCCTCCACTTT. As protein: CASSLQGRGNSPLHF.

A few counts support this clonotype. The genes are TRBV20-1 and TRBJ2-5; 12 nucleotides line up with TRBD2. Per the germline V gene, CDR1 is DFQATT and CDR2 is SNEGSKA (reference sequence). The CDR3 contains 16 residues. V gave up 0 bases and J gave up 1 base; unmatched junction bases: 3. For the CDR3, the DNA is TGCAGTGCTAGAGATCTAGCGGGGGGGGGCCAAGAGACCCAGTACTTC. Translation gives CSARDLAGGGQETQYF.

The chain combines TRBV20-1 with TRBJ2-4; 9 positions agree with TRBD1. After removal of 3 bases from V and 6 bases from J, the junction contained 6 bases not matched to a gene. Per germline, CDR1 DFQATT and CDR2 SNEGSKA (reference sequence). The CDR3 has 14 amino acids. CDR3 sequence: CSASVTGGGNIQYF. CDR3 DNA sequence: TGCAGTGCTAGTGTCACAGGGGGCGGAAACATTCAGTACTTC.

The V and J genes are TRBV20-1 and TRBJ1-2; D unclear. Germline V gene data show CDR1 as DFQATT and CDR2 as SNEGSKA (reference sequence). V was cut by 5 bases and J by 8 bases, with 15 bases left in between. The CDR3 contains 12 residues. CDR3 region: CSAEASSWGYTF. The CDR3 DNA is TGCAGTGCTGAAGCCTCCAGCTGGGGCTACACCTTC.

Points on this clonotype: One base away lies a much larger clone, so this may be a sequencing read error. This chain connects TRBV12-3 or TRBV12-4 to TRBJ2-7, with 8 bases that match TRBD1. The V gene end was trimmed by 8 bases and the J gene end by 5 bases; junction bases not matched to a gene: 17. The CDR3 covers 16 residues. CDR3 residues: CASSRTGPPRVNEQYF. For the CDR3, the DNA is TGTGCCAGCTCGAGGACAGGGCCCCCCAGAGTGAACGAGCAGTACTTC.

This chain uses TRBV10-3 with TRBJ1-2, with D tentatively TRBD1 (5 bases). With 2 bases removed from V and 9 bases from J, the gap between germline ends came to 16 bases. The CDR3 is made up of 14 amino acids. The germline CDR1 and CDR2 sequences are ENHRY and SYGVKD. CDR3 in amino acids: CAISEPAGQGRYTF. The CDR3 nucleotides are TGTGCCATCAGTGAGCCCGCGGGGCAGGGACGCTACACCTTC.

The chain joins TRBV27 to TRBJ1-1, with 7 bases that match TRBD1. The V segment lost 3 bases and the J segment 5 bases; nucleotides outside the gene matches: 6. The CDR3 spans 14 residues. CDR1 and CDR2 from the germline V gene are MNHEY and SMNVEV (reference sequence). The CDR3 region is CASSLNRGGTEAFF. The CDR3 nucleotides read TGTGCCAGCAGTTTGAACAGGGGTGGTACTGAAGCTTTCTTT.

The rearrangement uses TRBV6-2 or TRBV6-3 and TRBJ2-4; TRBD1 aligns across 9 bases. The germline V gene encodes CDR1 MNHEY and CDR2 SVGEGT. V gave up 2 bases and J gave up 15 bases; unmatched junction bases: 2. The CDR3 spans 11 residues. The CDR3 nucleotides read TGTGCCAGCAGTTACGGGACAGGGTGGTACTTC. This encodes CASSYGTGWYF.

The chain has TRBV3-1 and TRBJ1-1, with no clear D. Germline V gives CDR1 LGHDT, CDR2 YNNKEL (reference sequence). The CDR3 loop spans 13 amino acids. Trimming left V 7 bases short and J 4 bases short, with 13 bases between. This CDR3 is CASNHGRFTEAFF. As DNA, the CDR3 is TGTGCCAGCAACCACGGACGGTTCACTGAAGCTTTCTTT.

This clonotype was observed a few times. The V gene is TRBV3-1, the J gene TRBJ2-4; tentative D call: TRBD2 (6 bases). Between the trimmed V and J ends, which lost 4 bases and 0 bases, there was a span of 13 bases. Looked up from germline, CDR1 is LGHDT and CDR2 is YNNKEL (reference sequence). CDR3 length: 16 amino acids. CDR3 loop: CASSLGTALAKNIQYF. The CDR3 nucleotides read TGTGCCAGCAGCCTCGGGACTGCGCTAGCCAAAAACATTCAGTACTTC.

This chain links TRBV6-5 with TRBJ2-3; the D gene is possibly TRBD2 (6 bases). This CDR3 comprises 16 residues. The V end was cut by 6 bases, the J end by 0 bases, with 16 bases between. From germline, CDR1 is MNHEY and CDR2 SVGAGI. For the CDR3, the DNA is TGTGCCAGCAGAATAGCGGCCCTGACTAGCACAGATACGCAGTATTTT. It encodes CASRIAALTSTDTQYF.

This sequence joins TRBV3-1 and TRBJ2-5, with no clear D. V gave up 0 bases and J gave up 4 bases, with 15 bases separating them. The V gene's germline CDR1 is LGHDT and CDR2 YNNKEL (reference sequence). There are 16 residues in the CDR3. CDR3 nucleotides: TGTGCCAGCAGCCAAGATCAGTATGGCAGTGGAGAGACCCAGTACTTC. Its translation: CASSQDQYGSGETQYF.

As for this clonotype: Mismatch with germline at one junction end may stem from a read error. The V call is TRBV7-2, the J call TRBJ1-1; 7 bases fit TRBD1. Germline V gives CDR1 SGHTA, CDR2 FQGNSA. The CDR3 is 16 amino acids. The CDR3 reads CASSIARTGVGTEAFF. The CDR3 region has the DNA TGTGCCAGCAGCATAGCGAGAACAGGGGTGGGCACTGAAGCTTTCTTT.

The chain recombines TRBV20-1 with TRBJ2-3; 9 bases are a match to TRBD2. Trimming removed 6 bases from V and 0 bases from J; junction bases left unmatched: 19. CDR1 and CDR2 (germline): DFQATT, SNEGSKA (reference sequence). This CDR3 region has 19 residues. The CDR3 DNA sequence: TGCAGTGCCATCCCCCCCCTAGGTTCCAGCGGGGGGAGCACAGATACGCAGTATTTT. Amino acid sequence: CSAIPPLGSSGGSTDTQYF.

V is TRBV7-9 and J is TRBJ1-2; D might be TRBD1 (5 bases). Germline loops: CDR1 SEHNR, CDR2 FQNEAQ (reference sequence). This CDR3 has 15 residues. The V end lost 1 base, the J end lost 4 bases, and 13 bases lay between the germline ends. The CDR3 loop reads CASSLDGATSYGYTF. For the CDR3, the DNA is TGTGCCAGCAGCTTAGATGGGGCGACCTCCTATGGCTACACCTTC.

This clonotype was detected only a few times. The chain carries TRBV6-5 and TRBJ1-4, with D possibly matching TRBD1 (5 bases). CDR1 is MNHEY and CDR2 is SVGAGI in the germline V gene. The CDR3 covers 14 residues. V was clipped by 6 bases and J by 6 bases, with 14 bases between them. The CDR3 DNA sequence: TGTGCCAGCAGGTCCACAGGAATGGATGAAAAACTGTTTTTT. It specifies CASRSTGMDEKLFF.

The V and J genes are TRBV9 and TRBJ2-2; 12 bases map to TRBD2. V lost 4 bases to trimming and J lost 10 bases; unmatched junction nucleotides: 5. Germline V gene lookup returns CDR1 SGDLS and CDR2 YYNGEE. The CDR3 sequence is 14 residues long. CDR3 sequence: CASSPRLAGVELFF. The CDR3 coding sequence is TGTGCCAGCAGCCCAAGACTAGCGGGGGTGGAGCTGTTTTTT.

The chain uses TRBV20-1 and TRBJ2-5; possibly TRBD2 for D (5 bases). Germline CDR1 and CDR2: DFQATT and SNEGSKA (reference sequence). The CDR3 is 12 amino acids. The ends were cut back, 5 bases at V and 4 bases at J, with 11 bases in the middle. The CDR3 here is CSAPEGLETQYF. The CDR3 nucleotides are TGCAGTGCTCCAGAGGGCCTAGAGACCCAGTACTTC.

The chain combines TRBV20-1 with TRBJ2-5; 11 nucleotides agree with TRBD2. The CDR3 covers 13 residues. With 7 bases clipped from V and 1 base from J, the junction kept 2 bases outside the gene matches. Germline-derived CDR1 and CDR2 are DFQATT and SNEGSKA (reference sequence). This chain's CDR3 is CSGLAGSQETQYF. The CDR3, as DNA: TGCAGTGGACTAGCGGGGAGCCAAGAGACCCAGTACTTC.

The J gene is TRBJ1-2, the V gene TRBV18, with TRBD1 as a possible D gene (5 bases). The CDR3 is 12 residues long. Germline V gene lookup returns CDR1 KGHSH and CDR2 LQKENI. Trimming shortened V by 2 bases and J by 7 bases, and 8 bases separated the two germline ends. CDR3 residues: CASSPKGSGYTF. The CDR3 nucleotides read TGTGCCAGCTCACCAAAGGGGTCTGGCTACACCTTC. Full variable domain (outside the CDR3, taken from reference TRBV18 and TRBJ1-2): NAGVMQNPRHLVRRRGQEARLRCSPMKGHSHVYWYRQLPEEGLKFMVYLQKENIIDESGMPKERFSAEFPKEGPSILRIQQVVRGDSAAYFCASSPKGSGYTFGSGTRLTVV.

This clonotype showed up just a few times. The CDR3 protein is CASSTSVVGQFF. DNA of the CDR3: TGTGCCAGCAGTACCTCGGTGGTGGGGCAGTTCTTC. The chain couples TRBV6-2 or TRBV6-3 to TRBJ2-1; D gene unclear. This CDR3 region has 12 residues. V lost 5 bases to trimming and J lost 12 bases, with 14 bases between them. From germline, CDR1 is MNHEY and CDR2 SVGEGT.

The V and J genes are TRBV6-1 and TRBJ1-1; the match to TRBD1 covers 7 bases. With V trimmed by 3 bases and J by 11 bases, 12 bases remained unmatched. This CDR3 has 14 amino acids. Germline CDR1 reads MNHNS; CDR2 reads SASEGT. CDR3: CASSDKWDSGVAFF. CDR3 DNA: TGTGCCAGCAGTGATAAGTGGGACAGCGGGGTGGCTTTCTTT.

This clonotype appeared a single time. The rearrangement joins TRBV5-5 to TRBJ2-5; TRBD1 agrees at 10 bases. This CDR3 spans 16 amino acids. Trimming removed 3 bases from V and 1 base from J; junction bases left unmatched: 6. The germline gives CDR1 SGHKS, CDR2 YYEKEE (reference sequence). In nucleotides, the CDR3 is TGTGCCAGCAGCTCCGGGACAGGGGTCGTCCAAGAGACCCAGTACTTC. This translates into CASSSGTGVVQETQYF.

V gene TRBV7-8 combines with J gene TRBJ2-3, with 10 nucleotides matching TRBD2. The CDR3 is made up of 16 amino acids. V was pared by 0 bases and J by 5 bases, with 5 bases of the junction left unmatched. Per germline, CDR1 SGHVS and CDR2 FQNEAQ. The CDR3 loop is CASSLAGAGGQDTQYF. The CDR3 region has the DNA TGTGCCAGCAGCTTAGCGGGAGCGGGGGGGCAAGATACGCAGTATTTT. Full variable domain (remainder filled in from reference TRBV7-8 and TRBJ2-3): GAGVSQSPRYKVAKRGQDVALRCDPISGHVSLFWYQQALGQGPEFLTYFQNEAQLDKSGLPSDRFFAERPEGSVSTLKIQRTQQEDSAVYLCASSLAGAGGQDTQYFGPGTRLTVL.

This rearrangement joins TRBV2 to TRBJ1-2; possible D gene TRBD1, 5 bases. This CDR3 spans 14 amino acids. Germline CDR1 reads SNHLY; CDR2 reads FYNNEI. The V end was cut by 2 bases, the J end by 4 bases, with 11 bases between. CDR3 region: CASSEQGFVYGYTF. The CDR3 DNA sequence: TGTGCCAGCAGTGAACAGGGTTTCGTCTATGGCTACACCTTC. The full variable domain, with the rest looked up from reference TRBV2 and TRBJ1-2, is EPEVTQTPSHQVTQMGQEVILRCVPISNHLYFYWYRQILGQKVEFLVSFYNNEISEKSEIFDDQFSVERPDGSNFTLKIRSTKLEDSAMYFCASSEQGFVYGYTFGSGTRLTVV.

This CDR3 is CASSAIDTQYF. The CDR3 nucleotides are TGTGCCAGCAGCGCCATAGATACGCAGTATTTT. V is TRBV7-2 and J is TRBJ2-3, with D hard to call. Germline V CDR1 and CDR2: SGHTA, FQGNSA. V shed 5 bases and J shed 5 bases, with 5 bases lying between them. The CDR3 is made up of 11 amino acids.